This paragraph reports one T cell receptor (beta chain). The data were taken from a study of blood T cell repertoires in COVID-19. Study-level background: PBMCs, B-cell-depleted T cells, or T cells provided the cDNA or gDNA that made up the material.

V gave up 4 bases and J gave up 7 bases; unmatched junction bases: 7. From germline, CDR1 is LNHDA and CDR2 SQIVND (reference sequence). This CDR3 has 15 amino acids. Source study methods: Estimates of nucleated cell counts were drawn from the amplification of reference gene primers. Assay: immunoSEQ multiplex PCR; the TCRdb copy retains only in-frame clones and omits some. V and J calls and clone size are copied from that table; D and trimming were computed from the DNA. Found here are about 73,000 clones, 65% to 85% of them singletons; the top ten hold less than 6.5%. The clonotype comes from a man aged 50 to 60 with active COVID-19. The chain carries TRBV19 and TRBJ2-1, with TRBD2 matching over 10 bases. Sequenced input: peripheral blood. The CDR3 reads CASSTLAGVGNEQFF. CDR3 nucleotide sequence: TGTGCCAGTAGTACCCTAGCGGGAGTGGGGAATGAGCAGTTCTTC.